This T cell receptor (beta chain) derives from a study of shared clonotypes between healthy human individuals. Study-level background: The cohort comprised a couple of women and a few men. Their ages spanned 18 to 49 years.

CD45RO-negative cells were positively selected for CCR7, leaving out terminally differentiated effector memory CD45RA+ cells. The donors were all Caucasian adults (living in Nashville, Tennessee). On this clone: Its antigen remains unidentified.

Clones were sequenced by immunoSEQ multiplex PCR, and TCRdb holds only the in-frame ones, with some missing. The repertoire holds some 2,000,000 clones, about 95% seen once, with 0.85% to 1.3% in the top ten. CDR1 and CDR2 (germline): SGHNT, YYREEE (reference sequence). The CDR3 runs to 14 residues. V was clipped by 3 bases and J by 8 bases, with 17 bases between them. Study-level results: Among several donors, about 5% of naive CD4 clonotypes were found in common. In general, naive subsets displayed greater estimated richness than memory subsets did.

The rearrangement uses TRBV5-4 and TRBJ1-2, with D possibly matching TRBD1 (5 bases). Material for sequencing was naive CD8+ T cells sorted from blood. The TCR was taken from a man aged 18-30 years in good health. The CDR3 here is CASSSVAGMRGYTF. The CDR3 DNA sequence: TGTGCCAGCAGCTCGGTGGCAGGGATGAGGGGCTACACCTTC.